This T cell receptor beta chain was sequenced during a study of cytomegalovirus exposure and HLA in healthy donors. Study findings and constraints: Near-uniform donor sequencing depth was presumed by presence/absence analyses. Some V segments, TRBV6-2 and TRBV6-3 among them, were indistinguishable and were therefore excluded. Most CMV-associated TCR beta chains were later found to appear HLA-restricted. Later examination showed HLA-associated TCR beta chains had greater clonal expansion than equally common others.

PCR was performed using 60 Vbeta and 13 Jbeta primers. Clones were read by immunoSEQ multiplex PCR, and TCRdb kept only the in-frame ones, dropping some. The sample carries 130,000 or so clones, about 73% recorded once. CDR3 size: 13 residues. V lost 2 bases, J lost 6 bases, and 10 bases lay in between. Germline CDR1 reads SGHVS; CDR2 reads FNYEAQ. The table lists this clone with a few counts. Its target is unknown. The chain recombines TRBV7-6 with TRBJ1-2, with D perhaps matching TRBD1 (5 bases). This clonotype originated in a middle-aged woman in good health and CMV-seropositive. Sample: PBMCs. The CDR3 DNA is TGTGCCAGCAGCTTAACGGAGGGGAATGGCTACACCTTC. This gives the protein CASSLTEGNGYTF.